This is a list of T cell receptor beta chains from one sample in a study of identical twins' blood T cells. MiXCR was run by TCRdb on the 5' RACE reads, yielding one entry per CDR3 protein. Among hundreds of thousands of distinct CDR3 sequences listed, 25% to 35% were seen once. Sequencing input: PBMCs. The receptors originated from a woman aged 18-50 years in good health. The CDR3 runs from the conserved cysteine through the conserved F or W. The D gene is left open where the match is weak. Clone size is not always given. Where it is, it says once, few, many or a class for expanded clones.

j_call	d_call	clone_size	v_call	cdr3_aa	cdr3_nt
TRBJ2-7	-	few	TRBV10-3	CAISESLVMTYEQYF	TGTGCCATCAGTGAGTCGCTAGTTATGACCTACGAGCAGTACTTC
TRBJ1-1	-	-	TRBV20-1	CSAWDLMNTEAFF	TGCAGTGCTTGGGACCTAATGAACACTGAAGCTTTCTTT
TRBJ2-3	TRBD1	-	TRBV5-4	CASSVGGTGYTDTQYF	TGTGCCAGCAGCGTGGGCGGGACAGGATACACAGATACGCAGTATTTT
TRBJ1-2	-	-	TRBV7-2	CASSSNVFSGYTF	TGTGCCAGCAGCTCTAATGTGTTTAGTGGCTACACCTTC
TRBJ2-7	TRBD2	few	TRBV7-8	CASSILLAVNEQYF	TGTGCCAGCAGCATCCTACTAGCGGTAAACGAGCAGTACTTC
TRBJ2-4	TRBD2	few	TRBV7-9	CASSLGLENIQYF	TGTGCCAGCAGCCTGGGACTAGAAAACATTCAGTACTTC
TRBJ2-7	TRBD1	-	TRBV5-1	CASSYIEGQTYEQYF	TGCGCCAGCAGCTACATCGAGGGACAGACCTACGAGCAGTACTTC
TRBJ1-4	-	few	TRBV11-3	CASGPGPNEKLFF	TGTGCCAGCGGGCCAGGACCTAATGAAAAACTGTTTTTT
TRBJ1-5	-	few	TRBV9	CASSVSSAGPQHF	TGTGCCAGCAGCGTAAGCTCCGCGGGGCCCCAGCATTTT
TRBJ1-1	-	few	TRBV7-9	CASSSQEGTEAFF	TGTGCCAGCAGCTCTCAAGAGGGGACTGAAGCTTTCTTT
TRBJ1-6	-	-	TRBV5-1	CASSLDSRGDSPLHF	TGCGCCAGCAGCTTGGACTCCAGGGGAGACTCACCCCTCCACTTT
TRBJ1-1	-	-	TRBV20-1	CSARVITGNTEAFF	TGCAGTGCTAGGGTCATAACGGGGAACACTGAGGCTTTCTTT
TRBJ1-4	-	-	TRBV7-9	CASSSEGRAQFF	TGTGCCAGCAGCTCAGAGGGCAGGGCTCAGTTTTTT
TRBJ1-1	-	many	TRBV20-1	CSAKRGVMGGTEAFF	TGCAGTGCCAAACGAGGTGTTATGGGGGGCACTGAAGCTTTCTTT
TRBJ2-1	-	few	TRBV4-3	CASSQDSRKYNEQFF	TGCGCCAGCAGCCAAGATTCCAGGAAATACAATGAGCAGTTCTTC
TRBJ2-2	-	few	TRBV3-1	CASSQVLAGELFF	TGTGCCAGCAGCCAAGTATTGGCCGGGGAGCTGTTTTTT
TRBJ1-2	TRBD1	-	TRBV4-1	CASSHSDREYGYTF	TGCGCCAGCAGCCATTCGGACAGGGAGTATGGCTACACCTTC
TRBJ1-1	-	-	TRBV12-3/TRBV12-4	CASSAQANTEAFF	TGTGCCAGCAGTGCCCAGGCGAACACTGAAGCTTTCTTT
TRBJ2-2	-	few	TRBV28	CASRVRAPTGELFF	TGTGCCAGCAGAGTTCGGGCTCCGACCGGGGAGCTGTTTTTT
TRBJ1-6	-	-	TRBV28	CASSLYSGSSYNSPLHF	TGTGCCAGCAGTTTGTATTCAGGGAGCTCCTATAATTCACCCCTCCACTTT
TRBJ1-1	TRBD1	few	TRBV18	CASSPSTGGWTEAFF	TGTGCCAGCTCACCATCGACAGGGGGCTGGACTGAAGCTTTCTTT
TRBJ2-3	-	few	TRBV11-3	CASSSRVGGLDTQYF	TGTGCCAGCAGCTCCCGGGTAGGGGGTCTGGATACGCAGTATTTT
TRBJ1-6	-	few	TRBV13	CASSPSGLNNSPLHF	TGTGCCAGCAGCCCCTCGGGACTGAATAATTCACCCCTCCACTTT
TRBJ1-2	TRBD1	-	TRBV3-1	CASSPLGQGNGYTF	TGTGCCAGCAGCCCGCTGGGACAGGGCAATGGCTACACCTTC
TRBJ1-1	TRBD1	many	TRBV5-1	CASSLQGGNTEAFF	TGTGCCAGCAGCTTACAGGGGGGGAACACTGAAGCTTTCTTT
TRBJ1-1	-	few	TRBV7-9	CASSFVGVEAFF	TGTGCCAGCAGCTTTGTCGGGGTTGAAGCTTTCTTT
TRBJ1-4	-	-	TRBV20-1	CSARAFAGPYNEKLFF	TGCAGTGCTAGAGCTTTTGCGGGTCCCTACAACGAAAAACTGTTTTTT
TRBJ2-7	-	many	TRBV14	CASSVYSGHPFNYEQYF	TGTGCCAGCAGCGTGTATTCGGGACACCCTTTCAACTACGAGCAGTACTTC
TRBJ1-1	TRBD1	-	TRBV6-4	CASSNRGLETEAFF	TGTGCCAGCAGCAACAGGGGACTGGAGACTGAAGCTTTCTTT
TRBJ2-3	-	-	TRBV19	CASSILAYSTDTQYF	TGTGCCAGTAGTATCCTAGCTTATAGCACAGATACGCAGTATTTT
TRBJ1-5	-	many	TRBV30	CAWSVGSNQPQHF	TGTGCCTGGAGTGTGGGTAGCAATCAGCCCCAGCATTTT
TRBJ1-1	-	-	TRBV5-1	CASSLRGMGTEAFF	TGCGCCAGCAGCTTGAGAGGGATGGGCACTGAAGCTTTCTTT
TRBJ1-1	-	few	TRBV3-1	CASSHKSGNTEAFF	TGTGCCAGCAGCCACAAGTCGGGGAACACTGAAGCTTTCTTT
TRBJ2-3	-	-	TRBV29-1	CSAKSGSTDTQYF	TGCAGCGCCAAAAGCGGGAGCACAGATACGCAGTATTTT
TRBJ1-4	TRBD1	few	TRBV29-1	CSVRQGGFEKLFF	TGCAGCGTACGACAGGGGGGGTTTGAAAAACTGTTTTTT
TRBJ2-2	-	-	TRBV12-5	CASWSGVGELFF	TGTGCTAGTTGGTCTGGCGTCGGGGAGCTGTTTTTT